The 20 T cell receptor beta chains reported below all come from one sample, sequenced in a study of blood T cell repertoires in COVID-19. Profiled with immunoSEQ multiplex PCR; TCRdb holds only in-frame clones, not every one. The data contain some 400,000 clones, 85% to 90% of them singletons. Sequences were obtained from peripheral blood. These receptors were collected from a man between 18 and 29 years old with active or convalescent COVID-19.

The chain couples TRBV4-1 to TRBJ1-1, with D tentatively TRBD1 (5 bases). Trimming stripped 5 bases from V and 6 bases from J, with 22 bases between. This CDR3 contains 16 residues. Looked up from germline, CDR1 is MGHRA and CDR2 is YSYEKL. The CDR3 here is CASSKAGQGGHPEAFF. The CDR3 DNA is TGCGCCAGCAGCAAGGCCGGGCAGGGTGGGCATCCTGAAGCTTTCTTT.

The chain uses TRBV2 and TRBJ1-5; 12 positions match TRBD1. The CDR3 loop spans 17 amino acids. V lost 8 bases, J lost 4 bases, and 12 bases stayed unmatched. From germline, CDR1 is SNHLY and CDR2 FYNNEI. CDR3 region: CASGPRDRGLGNQPQHF. The CDR3 DNA reads as TGTGCCAGCGGGCCCCGGGACAGGGGGCTTGGGAATCAGCCCCAGCATTTT. Based on the CDR3 plus reference TRBV2 and TRBJ1-5, the full variable domain is EPEVTQTPSHQVTQMGQEVILRCVPISNHLYFYWYRQILGQKVEFLVSFYNNEISEKSEIFDDQFSVERPDGSNFTLKIRSTKLEDSAMYFCASGPRDRGLGNQPQHFGDGTRLSIL.

The gene calls are TRBV6-5 and TRBJ2-1; weak D call: TRBD2 (5 bases). The CDR3 has 15 residues. The V gene's germline CDR1 is MNHEY and CDR2 SVGAGI. Trimming left V 2 bases short and J 7 bases short, with 15 bases between. CDR3 DNA: TGTGCCAGCAGTTACGAGGGATCGGTTTTGAATGAGCAGTTCTTC. It codes for CASSYEGSVLNEQFF.

The V call is TRBV11-1, the J call TRBJ2-1; 12 bases match TRBD2. V lost 6 bases, J lost 7 bases, and 7 bases stayed unmatched. Germline V lookup: CDR1 SGHAT, CDR2 FQDESV (reference sequence). The CDR3 extends over 15 amino acids. CDR3 protein: CASRPRLAGVNEQFF. The CDR3 DNA sequence: TGTGCCAGCAGGCCTCGACTAGCGGGGGTTAATGAGCAGTTCTTC.

The rearrangement links TRBV6-5 to TRBJ1-1, with 8 bases fitting TRBD1. The ends lost 6 bases at V and 5 bases at J; junction bases unmatched: 5. The CDR3 spans 13 residues. Germline lookup yields CDR1 MNHEY and CDR2 SVGAGI. CDR3 coding DNA: TGTGCCAGCAGGGTGACAGGGGAGACTGAAGCTTTCTTT. Residues: CASRVTGETEAFF.

This sequence joins TRBV7-2 and TRBJ2-5, with no clear D. Germline assignment: CDR1 SGHTA and CDR2 FQGNSA. Between the trimmed V and J ends, which lost 3 bases and 2 bases, there was a span of 13 bases. The CDR3 is 15 residues long. This CDR3 reads CASSFYGGKQETQYF. CDR3 DNA sequence: TGTGCCAGCAGCTTTTACGGCGGAAAGCAAGAGACCCAGTACTTC. Together with reference TRBV7-2 and TRBJ2-5, the CDR3 gives the full variable domain: GAGVSQSPSNKVTEKGKDVELRCDPISGHTALYWYRQSLGQGLEFLIYFQGNSAPDKSGLPSDRFSAERTGGSVSTLTIQRTQQEDSAVYLCASSFYGGKQETQYFGPGTRLLVL.

The genes are TRBV3-1 (or the pseudogene TRBV3-2) and TRBJ2-7, with D possibly matching TRBD2 (5 bases). Germline assignment: CDR1 LGHDT and CDR2 YNNKEL (reference sequence). V was trimmed by 2 bases and J by 7 bases, leaving 12 bases between them. The CDR3 is 13 amino acids. CDR3 DNA: TGTGCCAGCAGCCAACTTGCGACGGGAGAGCAGTACTTC. Encoded protein: CASSQLATGEQYF.

The gene calls are TRBV29-1 and TRBJ2-3, with a weak D call TRBD1 (5 bases). Germline V lookup: CDR1 SQVTM, CDR2 ANQGSEA. This CDR3 is built from 12 residues. V dropped 4 bases and J dropped 6 bases, with 11 bases sitting between them. The CDR3 bases are TGCAGCGTTGTGGCAGGGCGGGATACGCAGTATTTT. Translated: CSVVAGRDTQYF.

This sequence joins TRBV5-1 and TRBJ2-7; the D gene is possibly TRBD1 (6 bases). There are 13 residues in the CDR3. V lost 4 bases and J lost 2, with 10 bases in between. CDR1 and CDR2 (germline): SGHRS, YFSETQ. The CDR3 spells CASSNGQTYEQYF. DNA of the CDR3: TGCGCCAGCAGCAACGGACAGACCTACGAGCAGTACTTC.

The table lists this clone with a few counts. The chain joins TRBV9 to TRBJ2-2; D is ambiguous. The CDR3 runs to 16 residues. With 4 bases removed from V and 2 bases from J, the gap between germline ends came to 15 bases. Germline V lookup: CDR1 SGDLS, CDR2 YYNGEE. This chain's CDR3 is CASSPSGQVNTGELFF. DNA for the CDR3: TGTGCCAGCAGCCCCTCTGGGCAGGTTAACACCGGGGAGCTGTTTTTT.

This chain uses TRBV4-3 with TRBJ2-3, with TRBD2 matching 7 bases. The CDR3 is 17 amino acids. With V trimmed by 0 bases and J by 2 bases, 8 bases remained unmatched. Germline V lookup: CDR1 LGHNA, CDR2 YSLEER. The CDR3 DNA is TGCGCCAGCAGCCAAGATTCCGGAGCGGGATTCACAGATACGCAGTATTTT. This gives the protein CASSQDSGAGFTDTQYF.

V and J are TRBV5-1 and TRBJ2-3; D uncertain. Germline CDR1 SGHRS, CDR2 YFSETQ. Deletions cut 4 bases from V and 2 bases from J, with 11 bases between. The CDR3 runs to 14 residues. CDR3 protein: CASSVPSPTDTQYF. The CDR3 nucleotides are TGCGCCAGCAGCGTTCCCTCTCCCACAGATACGCAGTATTTT.

To note about this clone: An end of the junction does not agree with germline; a read error may underlie this. V usage is TRBV5-8 and J usage is TRBJ2-6, with a tentative D call TRBD1 (6 bases). This CDR3 has 17 residues. Germline-derived CDR1 and CDR2 are SGHTS and YDEGEE. CDR3 residues: CASSGGGFGAGANVLTF. The DNA for the CDR3 is TGTGCCAGCAGCGGGGGCGGTTTTGGGGCCGGGGCCAACGTGCTGACTTTC. The complete variable domain, with remaining parts taken from reference TRBV5-8 and TRBJ2-6, reads EAGVTQSPTHLIKTRGQQATLRCSPISGHTSVYWYQQALGLGLQFLLWYDEGEERNRGNFPPRFSGRQFPNYSSELNVNALELEDSALYLCASSGGGFGAGANVLTFGAGSRLTVL.

This rearrangement joins TRBV19 to TRBJ1-1; 10 nucleotides align to TRBD1. From germline, CDR1 is LNHDA and CDR2 SQIVND (reference sequence). The CDR3 consists of 14 residues. Unmatched junction bases numbered 5, after V lost 4 bases and J lost 6 bases. The DNA for the CDR3 is TGTGCCAGTAGTACCGACAGGGGGCCTGCTGAAGCTTTCTTT. Amino acids: CASSTDRGPAEAFF.

The V and J genes are TRBV12-3 or TRBV12-4 and TRBJ1-3, with TRBD1 matching 9 bases. The CDR3 loop spans 13 amino acids. The V gene end was trimmed by 7 bases and the J gene end by 4 bases; junction bases not matched to a gene: 2. CDR3 nucleotides: TGTGCCAGCACCGGGACAGGGGGAAACACCATATATTTT. This translates into CASTGTGGNTIYF.

The chain couples TRBV11-3 to TRBJ2-4; D uncertain. This CDR3 comprises 13 residues. CDR1 and CDR2 (germline): SGHNT, YENEEA. CDR3 nucleotide sequence: TGTGCGACCGACCGCGGCGGAGAGGACATTCAGTACTTC. Amino acids: CATDRGGEDIQYF.

The chain recombines TRBV6-5 with TRBJ2-3; TRBD2 agrees at 13 bases. Losses at the gene ends were 5 bases for V and 4 bases for J; bases not matched to a gene: 3. Germline V lookup: CDR1 MNHEY, CDR2 SVGAGI. The CDR3 spans 15 residues. This chain's CDR3 is CASSPGLAGADTQYF. The CDR3, as DNA: TGTGCCAGCAGTCCTGGACTAGCGGGGGCAGATACGCAGTATTTT.

The J gene is TRBJ2-1, the V gene TRBV10-3, with 8 nucleotides matching TRBD1. CDR1 is ENHRY and CDR2 is SYGVKD in the germline V gene. The V and J ends lost 6 bases and 9 bases, in that order; junction bases with no gene match: 7. The CDR3 extends over 13 amino acids. In DNA, the CDR3 is TGTGCCATCAGGGGCCTACAGGGGGGTGAGCAGTTCTTC. This sequence encodes CAIRGLQGGEQFF.

With respect to this clone: Other DNA sequences of this sample code for an identical CDR3. The rearrangement joins TRBV7-2 to TRBJ2-7, with D unclear. Trimming took off 3 bases at V and 0 bases at J, with 3 bases between the two ends. The V gene's germline CDR1 is SGHTA and CDR2 FQGNSA. The CDR3 totals 12 residues. The CDR3 loop reads CASSFSSYEQYF. CDR3 DNA sequence: TGTGCCAGCAGCTTTAGCTCCTACGAGCAGTACTTC.

The gene calls are TRBV25-1 and TRBJ1-4; D not resolved. The ends were cut back, 8 bases at V and 8 bases at J, with 18 bases in the middle. CDR1 MGHDK and CDR2 SYGVNS come from the germline V gene. CDR3 size: 14 residues. The CDR3 here is CASAPGWVQEKLFF. For the CDR3, the DNA is TGTGCCAGCGCCCCGGGGTGGGTTCAGGAAAAACTGTTTTTT.